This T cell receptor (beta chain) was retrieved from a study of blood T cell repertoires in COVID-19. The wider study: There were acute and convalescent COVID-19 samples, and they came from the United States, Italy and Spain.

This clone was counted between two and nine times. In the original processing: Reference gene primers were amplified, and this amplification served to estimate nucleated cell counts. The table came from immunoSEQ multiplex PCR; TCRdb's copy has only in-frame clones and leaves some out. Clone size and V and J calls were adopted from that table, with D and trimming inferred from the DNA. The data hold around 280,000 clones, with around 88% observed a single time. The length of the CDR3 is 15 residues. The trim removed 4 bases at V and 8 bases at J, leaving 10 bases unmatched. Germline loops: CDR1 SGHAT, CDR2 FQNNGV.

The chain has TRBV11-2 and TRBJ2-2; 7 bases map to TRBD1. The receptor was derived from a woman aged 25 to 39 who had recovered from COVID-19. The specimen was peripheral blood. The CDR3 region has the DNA TGTGCCAGCAGCTCGGGACAGCCTGGGGGAGGGGAGCTGTTTTTT. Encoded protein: CASSSGQPGGGELFF.